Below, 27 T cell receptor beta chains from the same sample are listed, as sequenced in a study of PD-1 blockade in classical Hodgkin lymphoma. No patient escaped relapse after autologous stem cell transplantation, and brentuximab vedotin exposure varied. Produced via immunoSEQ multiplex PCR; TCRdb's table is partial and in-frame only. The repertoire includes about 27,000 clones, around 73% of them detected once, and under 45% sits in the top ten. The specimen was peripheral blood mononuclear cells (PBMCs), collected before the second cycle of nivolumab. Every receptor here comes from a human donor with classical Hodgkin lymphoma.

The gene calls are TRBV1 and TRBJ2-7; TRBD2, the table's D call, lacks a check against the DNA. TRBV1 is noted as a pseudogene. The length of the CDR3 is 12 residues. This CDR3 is CTRAGGSYEQYF. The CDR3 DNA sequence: TGCACCCGCGCGGGGGGCTCCTACGAGCAGTACTTC.

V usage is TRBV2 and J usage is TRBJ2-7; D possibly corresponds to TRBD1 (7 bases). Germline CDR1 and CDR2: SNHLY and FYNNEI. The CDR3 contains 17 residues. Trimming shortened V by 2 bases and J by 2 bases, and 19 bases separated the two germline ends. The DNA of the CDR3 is TGTGCCAGCAGTGAACAGGGGGGTGCCTTCACGGCCTACGAGCAGTACTTC. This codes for CASSEQGGAFTAYEQYF.

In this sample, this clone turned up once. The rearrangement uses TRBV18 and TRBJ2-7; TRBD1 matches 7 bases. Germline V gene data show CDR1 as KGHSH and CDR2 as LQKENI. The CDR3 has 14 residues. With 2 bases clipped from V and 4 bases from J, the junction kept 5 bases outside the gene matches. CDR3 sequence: CASSPIMGQYEQYF. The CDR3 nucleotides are TGTGCCAGCTCACCAATTATGGGACAGTACGAGCAGTACTTC.

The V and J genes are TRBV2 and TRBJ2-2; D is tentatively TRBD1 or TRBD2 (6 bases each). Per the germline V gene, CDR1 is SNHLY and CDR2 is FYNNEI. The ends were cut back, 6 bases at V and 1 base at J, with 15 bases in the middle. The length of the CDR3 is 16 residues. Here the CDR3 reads CASSEQGLGNTGELFF. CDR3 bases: TGTGCCAGCAGCGAACAGGGACTCGGGAACACCGGGGAGCTGTTTTTT.

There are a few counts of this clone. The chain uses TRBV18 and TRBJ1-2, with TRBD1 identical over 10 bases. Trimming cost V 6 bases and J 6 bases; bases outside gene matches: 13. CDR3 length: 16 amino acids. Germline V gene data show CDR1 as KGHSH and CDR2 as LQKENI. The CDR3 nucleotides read TGTGCCAGCTCTCAGGCTCCGGGACAGGGGAGCAATGGCTACACCTTC. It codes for CASSQAPGQGSNGYTF.

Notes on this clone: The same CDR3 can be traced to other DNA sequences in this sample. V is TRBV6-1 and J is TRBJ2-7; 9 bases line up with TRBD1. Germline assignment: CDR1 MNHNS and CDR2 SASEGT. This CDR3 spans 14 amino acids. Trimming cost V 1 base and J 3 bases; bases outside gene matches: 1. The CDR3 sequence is CASSEGGQGYEQYF. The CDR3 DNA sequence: TGTGCCAGCAGTGAAGGGGGACAGGGCTACGAGCAGTACTTC.

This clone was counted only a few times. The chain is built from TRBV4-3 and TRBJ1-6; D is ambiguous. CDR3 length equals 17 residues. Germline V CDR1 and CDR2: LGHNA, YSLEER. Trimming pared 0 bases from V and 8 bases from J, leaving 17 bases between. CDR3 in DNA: TGCGCCAGCAGCCAAGACTCTGCACGACATCGTCATTCACCCCTCCACTTT. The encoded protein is CASSQDSARHRHSPLHF.

The CDR3, as DNA: TGTGCCAGCAGCTTATTATCCGGGCAGGGGAATCAGCCCCAGCATTTT. Encoded protein: CASSLLSGQGNQPQHF. The chain recombines TRBV7-6 with TRBJ1-5; a weak D match, TRBD1 (6 bases). Germline CDR1 SGHVS, CDR2 FNYEAQ. CDR3 size: 16 residues. Trimming cost V 2 bases and J 4 bases, with 15 bases left between them.

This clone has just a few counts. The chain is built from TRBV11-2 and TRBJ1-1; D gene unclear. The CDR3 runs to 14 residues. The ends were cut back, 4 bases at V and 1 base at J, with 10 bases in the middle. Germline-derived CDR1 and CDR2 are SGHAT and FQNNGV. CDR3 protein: CASSYWEGNTEAFF. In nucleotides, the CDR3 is TGTGCCAGCAGCTATTGGGAGGGGAACACTGAAGCTTTCTTT.

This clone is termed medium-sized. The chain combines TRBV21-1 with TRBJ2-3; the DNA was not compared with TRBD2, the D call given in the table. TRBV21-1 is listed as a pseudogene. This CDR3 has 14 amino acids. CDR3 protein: CASSLRGSTDTQYF. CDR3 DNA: TGTGCCAGCAGCCTACGGGGAAGCACAGATACGCAGTATTTT.

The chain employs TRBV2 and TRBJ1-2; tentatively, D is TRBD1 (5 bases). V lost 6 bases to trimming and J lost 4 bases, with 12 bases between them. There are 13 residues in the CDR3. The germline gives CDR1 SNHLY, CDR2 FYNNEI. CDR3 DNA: TGTGCCAGCAGGGGGCAGCTCATCTATGGCTACACCTTC. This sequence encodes CASRGQLIYGYTF.

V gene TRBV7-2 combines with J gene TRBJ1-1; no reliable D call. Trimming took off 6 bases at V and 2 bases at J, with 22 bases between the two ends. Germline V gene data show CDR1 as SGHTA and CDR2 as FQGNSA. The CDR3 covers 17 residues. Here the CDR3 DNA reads TGTGCCAGCAGTATAGAGACGAACGCTCTCCCCAACACTGAAGCTTTCTTT. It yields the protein CASSIETNALPNTEAFF.

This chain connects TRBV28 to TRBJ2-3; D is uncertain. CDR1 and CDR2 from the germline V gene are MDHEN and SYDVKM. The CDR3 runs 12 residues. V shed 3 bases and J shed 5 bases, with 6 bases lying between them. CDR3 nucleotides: TGTGCCAGCAGTTTGTCGGAAGATACGCAGTATTTT. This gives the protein CASSLSEDTQYF. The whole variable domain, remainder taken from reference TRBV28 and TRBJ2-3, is DVKVTQSSRYLVKRTGEKVFLECVQDMDHENMFWYRQDPGLGLRLIYFSYDVKMKEKGDIPEGYSVSREKKERFSLILESASTNQTSMYLCASSLSEDTQYFGPGTRLTVL.

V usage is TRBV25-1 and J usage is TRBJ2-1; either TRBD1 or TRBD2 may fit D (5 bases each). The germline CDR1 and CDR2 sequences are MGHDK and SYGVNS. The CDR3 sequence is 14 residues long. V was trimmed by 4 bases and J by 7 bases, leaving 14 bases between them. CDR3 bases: TGTGCCAGCAGTGGAGGAGCGGACATAAATGAGCAGTTCTTC. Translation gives CASSGGADINEQFF.

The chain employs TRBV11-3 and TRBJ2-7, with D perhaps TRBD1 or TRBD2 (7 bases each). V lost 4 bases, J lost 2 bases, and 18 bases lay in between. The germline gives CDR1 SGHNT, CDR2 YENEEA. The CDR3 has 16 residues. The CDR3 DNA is TGTGCCAGCAGCTCAGCTTCGACAGGGAGGGCCTACGAGCAGTACTTC. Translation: CASSSASTGRAYEQYF.

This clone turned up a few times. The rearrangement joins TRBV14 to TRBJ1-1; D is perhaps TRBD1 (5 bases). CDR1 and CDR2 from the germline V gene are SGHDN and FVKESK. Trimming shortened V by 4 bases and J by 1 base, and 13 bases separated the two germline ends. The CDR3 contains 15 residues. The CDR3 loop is CASSLVGGENTEAFF. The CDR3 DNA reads TGTGCCAGCAGCCTTGTTGGGGGTGAGAACACTGAAGCTTTCTTT. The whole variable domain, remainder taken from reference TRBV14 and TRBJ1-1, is EAGVTQFPSHSVIEKGQTVTLRCDPISGHDNLYWYRRVMGKEIKFLLHFVKESKQDESGMPNNRFLAERTGGTYSTLKVQPAELEDSGVYFCASSLVGGENTEAFFGQGTRLTVV.

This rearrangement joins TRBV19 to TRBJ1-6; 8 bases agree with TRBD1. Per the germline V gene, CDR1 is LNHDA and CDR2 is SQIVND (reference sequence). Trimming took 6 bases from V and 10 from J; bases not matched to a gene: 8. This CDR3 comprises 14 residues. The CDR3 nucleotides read TGTGCCAGTAGGGTACAGGGGGGGCCGTCACCCCTCCACTTT. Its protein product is CASRVQGGPSPLHF.

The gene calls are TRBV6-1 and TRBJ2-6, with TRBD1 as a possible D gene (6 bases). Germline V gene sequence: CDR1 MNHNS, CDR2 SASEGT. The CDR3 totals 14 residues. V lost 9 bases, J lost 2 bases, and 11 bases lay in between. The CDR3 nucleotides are TGTGCCAGTTCAAACAGGGCTGGGGCCAACGTCCTGACTTTC. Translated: CASSNRAGANVLTF.

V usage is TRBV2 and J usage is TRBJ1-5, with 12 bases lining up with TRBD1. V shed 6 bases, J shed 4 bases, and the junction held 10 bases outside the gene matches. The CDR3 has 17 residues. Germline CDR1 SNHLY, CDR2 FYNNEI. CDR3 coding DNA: TGTGCCAGCAGAGGGACAGGGGGCTTGGATCCGAATCAGCCCCAGCATTTT. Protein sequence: CASRGTGGLDPNQPQHF. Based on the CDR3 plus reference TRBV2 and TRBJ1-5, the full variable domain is EPEVTQTPSHQVTQMGQEVILRCVPISNHLYFYWYRQILGQKVEFLVSFYNNEISEKSEIFDDQFSVERPDGSNFTLKIRSTKLEDSAMYFCASRGTGGLDPNQPQHFGDGTRLSIL.

The CDR3 region has the DNA TGTGCCAGCAGCTTAGCGCGGTCTTCGGACACCTTCTATGGCTACACCTTC. It is translated as CASSLARSSDTFYGYTF. The chain has TRBV7-8 and TRBJ1-2, with D maybe TRBD1 (5 bases). V gave up 0 bases and J gave up 4 bases, with 18 bases separating them. The CDR3 contains 17 residues. The germline CDR1 and CDR2 sequences are SGHVS and FQNEAQ.

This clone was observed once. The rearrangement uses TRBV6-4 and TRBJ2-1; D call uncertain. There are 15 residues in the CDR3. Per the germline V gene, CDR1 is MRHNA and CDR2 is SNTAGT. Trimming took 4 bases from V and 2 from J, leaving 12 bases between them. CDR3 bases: TGTGCCAGCAGTGTAGAAGGTGGCACCTACAATGAGCAGTTCTTC. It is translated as CASSVEGGTYNEQFF.

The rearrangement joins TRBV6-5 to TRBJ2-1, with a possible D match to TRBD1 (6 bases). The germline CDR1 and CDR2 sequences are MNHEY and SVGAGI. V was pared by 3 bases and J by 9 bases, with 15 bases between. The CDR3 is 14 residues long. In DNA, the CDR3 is TGTGCCAGCAGTTATTGGGGGCCACATTTTGAGCAGTTCTTC. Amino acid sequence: CASSYWGPHFEQFF.

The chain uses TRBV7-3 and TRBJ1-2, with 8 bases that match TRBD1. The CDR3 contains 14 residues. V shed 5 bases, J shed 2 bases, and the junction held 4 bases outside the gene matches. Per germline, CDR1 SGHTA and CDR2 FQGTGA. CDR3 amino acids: CASSPGQGNYGYTF. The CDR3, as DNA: TGTGCCAGCAGCCCCGGACAGGGCAACTATGGCTACACCTTC.

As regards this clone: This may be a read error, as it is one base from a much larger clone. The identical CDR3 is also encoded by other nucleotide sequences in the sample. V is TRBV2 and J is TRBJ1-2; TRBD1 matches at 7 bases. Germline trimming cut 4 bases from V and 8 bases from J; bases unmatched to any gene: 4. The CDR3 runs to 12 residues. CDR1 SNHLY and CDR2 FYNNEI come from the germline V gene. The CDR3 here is CASSGQGDGYTF. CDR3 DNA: TGTGCCAGCAGTGGGCAGGGGGACGGCTACACCTTC.

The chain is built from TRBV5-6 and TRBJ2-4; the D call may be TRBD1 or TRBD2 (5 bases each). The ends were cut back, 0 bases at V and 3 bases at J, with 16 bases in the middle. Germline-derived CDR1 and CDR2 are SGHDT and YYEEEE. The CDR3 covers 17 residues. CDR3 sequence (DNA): TGTGCCAGCAGCTTGGTCCGGGGCTTAACTGGCAAAAACATTCAGTACTTC. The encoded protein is CASSLVRGLTGKNIQYF.

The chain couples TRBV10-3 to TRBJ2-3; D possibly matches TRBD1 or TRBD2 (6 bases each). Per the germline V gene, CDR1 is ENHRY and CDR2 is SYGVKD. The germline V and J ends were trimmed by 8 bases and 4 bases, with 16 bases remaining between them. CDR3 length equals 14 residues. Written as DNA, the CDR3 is TGTGCCATCCGCGGTGGGGGGCTGGCAGATACGCAGTATTTT. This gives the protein CAIRGGGLADTQYF.

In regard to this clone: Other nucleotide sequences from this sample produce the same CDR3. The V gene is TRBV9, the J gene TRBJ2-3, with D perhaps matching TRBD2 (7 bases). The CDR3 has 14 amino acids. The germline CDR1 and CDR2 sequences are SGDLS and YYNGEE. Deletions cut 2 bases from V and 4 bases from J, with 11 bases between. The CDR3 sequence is CASSVGGASDTQYF. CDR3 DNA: TGTGCCAGCAGCGTTGGGGGGGCCTCAGATACGCAGTATTTT. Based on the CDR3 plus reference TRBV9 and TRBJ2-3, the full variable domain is DSGVTQTPKHLITATGQRVTLRCSPRSGDLSVYWYQQSLDQGLQFLIQYYNGEERAKGNILERFSAQQFPDLHSELNLSSLELGDSALYFCASSVGGASDTQYFGPGTRLTVL.